The T cell receptor (beta chain) under discussion was sequenced for a study of blood T cell repertoires in COVID-19. This clone has a single count. Per the study methods: Cell counts per sample came from amplifying reference gene primers. Libraries were prepared by immunoSEQ multiplex PCR; TCRdb keeps only in-frame clonotypes and omits some of them. V, J and clone size are taken as reported in that table, and D and trimming were inferred from the DNA itself. The repertoire holds fewer than 350,000 clones, with 70% to 90% as singletons. Germline V gene sequence: CDR1 MDHEN, CDR2 SYDVKM. The CDR3 spans 14 residues. Between the trimmed V and J ends, which lost 5 bases and 6 bases, there was a span of 11 bases.

Material: peripheral blood. The gene calls are TRBV28 and TRBJ1-6; weak D call: TRBD1 (5 bases). The source is a woman in her 30s who had recovered from COVID-19. CDR3 coding DNA: TGTGCCAGCAGTGCGACAGCGACTAATTCACCCCTCCACTTT. As protein: CASSATATNSPLHF.